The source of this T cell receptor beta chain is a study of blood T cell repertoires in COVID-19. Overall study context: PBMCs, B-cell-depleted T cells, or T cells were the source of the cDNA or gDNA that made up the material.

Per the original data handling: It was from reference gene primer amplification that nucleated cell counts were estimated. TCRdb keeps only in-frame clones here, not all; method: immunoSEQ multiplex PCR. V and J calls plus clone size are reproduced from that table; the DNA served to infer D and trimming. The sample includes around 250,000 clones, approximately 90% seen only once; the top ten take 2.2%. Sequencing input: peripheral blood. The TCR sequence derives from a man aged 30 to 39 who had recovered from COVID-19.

CDR3 sequence: CASSTVEAAYEQYF. In nucleotides, the CDR3 is TGTGCCAGCAGCACGGTAGAAGCCGCCTACGAGCAGTACTTC. The V gene is TRBV5-8, the J gene TRBJ2-7; D is undetermined. This CDR3 comprises 14 residues. The V gene's germline CDR1 is SGHTS and CDR2 YDEGEE. V was clipped by 4 bases and J by 2 bases, with 13 bases between them.